The next 9 T cell receptor beta chains were all read from a single sample in a study of T cells after posttransplantation cyclophosphamide. Sequencing used immunoSEQ multiplex PCR; TCRdb keeps in-frame clones, though not all of them. The sample holds 35,000 to 40,000 clones, and no clone turns up only once. The sequenced material came from PBMCs. Receptors originate from a man in his thirties or forties in good health and a related stem cell transplant donor.

In this sample, this clone turned up many times. The rearrangement links TRBV9 to TRBJ1-3, with TRBD1 matching 10 bases. CDR3 length: 17 amino acids. Unmatched junction bases numbered 6, after V lost 3 bases and J lost 0 bases. Germline CDR1 SGDLS, CDR2 YYNGEE. The CDR3 spells CASSGDRGESSGNTIYF. For the CDR3, the DNA is TGTGCCAGCAGCGGGGACAGGGGAGAAAGCTCTGGAAACACCATATATTTT.

This clone appeared many times. The chain joins TRBV5-1 to TRBJ2-2; 7 bases line up with TRBD1. Per the germline V gene, CDR1 is SGHRS and CDR2 is YFSETQ. The CDR3 is made up of 16 amino acids. With 8 bases clipped from V and 0 bases from J, the junction kept 10 bases outside the gene matches. DNA of the CDR3: TGCGCCAGTTCGATGGGACAGATCCCGAACACCGGGGAGCTGTTTTTT. Protein sequence: CASSMGQIPNTGELFF.

The chain carries TRBV6-5 and TRBJ2-2; TRBD2 aligns across 10 bases. CDR3 length equals 15 residues. Per germline, CDR1 MNHEY and CDR2 SVGAGI. The V gene end was trimmed by 5 bases and the J gene end by 3 bases; junction bases not matched to a gene: 3. The CDR3 loop reads CASSPSGGDTGELFF. The CDR3 coding sequence is TGTGCCAGCAGTCCTAGCGGGGGCGACACCGGGGAGCTGTTTTTT.

This clone occurred many times. V usage is TRBV7-7 and J usage is TRBJ2-5; weak D call: TRBD1 (5 bases). V lost 5 bases to trimming and J lost 5 bases, with 12 bases between them. This CDR3 contains 13 residues. In germline, CDR1 is SSHAT, CDR2 FNYEAQ (reference sequence). The CDR3 reads CASSRQGWETQYF. The CDR3 DNA follows: TGTGCCAGCAGCCGGCAGGGTTGGGAGACCCAGTACTTC.

This clone was detected a few times. The chain uses TRBV12-3 or TRBV12-4 and TRBJ2-5; D gene uncertain. This CDR3 has 14 residues. Trimming removed 4 bases from V and 2 bases from J, with 11 bases in between. The CDR3 DNA reads as TGTGCCAGCAGTTCAAGGGTCCTTCAAGAGACCCAGTACTTC. As protein: CASSSRVLQETQYF.

This clone was seen more than once but under ten times. The chain carries TRBV9 and TRBJ1-2; 10 bases are a match to TRBD1. J was trimmed by 6 bases and V by 4 bases; bases with no gene match: 9. The CDR3 is 15 residues long. CDR1 is SGDLS, CDR2 YYNGEE, per germline. CDR3 region: CASSPRGDRGHGYTF. Here the CDR3 DNA reads TGTGCCAGCAGCCCACGAGGGGACAGGGGCCATGGCTACACCTTC.

Only a few counts were recorded for this clone. V and J are TRBV29-1 and TRBJ2-3; possibly TRBD2 for D (5 bases). V shed 7 bases and J shed 4 bases, with 9 bases lying between them. Germline CDR1 reads SQVTM; CDR2 reads ANQGSEA. This CDR3 region has 11 residues. The CDR3 loop is CSAPGADTQYF. CDR3 nucleotide sequence: TGCAGCGCACCCGGGGCAGATACGCAGTATTTT.

This clone has ten or more counts. V is TRBV5-1 and J is TRBJ1-1; D call uncertain. The CDR3 covers 14 residues. Looked up from germline, CDR1 is SGHRS and CDR2 is YFSETQ. V shed 0 bases and J shed 5 bases, with 11 bases lying between them. In DNA form, the CDR3 reads TGCGCCAGCAGCTTGGATTTGAGCGATACTGAAGCTTTCTTT. Its protein product is CASSLDLSDTEAFF. Variable domain in full (rest from reference TRBV5-1 and TRBJ1-1): KAGVTQTPRYLIKTRGQQVTLSCSPISGHRSVSWYQQTPGQGLQFLFEYFSETQRNKGNFPGRFSGRQFSNSRSEMNVSTLELGDSALYLCASSLDLSDTEAFFGQGTRLTVV.

The genes are TRBV6-1 and TRBJ2-5, with D maybe TRBD1 (6 bases). Trimming stripped 1 base from V and 1 base from J, with 7 bases between. Per the germline V gene, CDR1 is MNHNS and CDR2 is SASEGT. CDR3 length: 14 residues. The CDR3 here is CASSEGGGQETQYF. The DNA of the CDR3 is TGTGCCAGCAGTGAAGGAGGGGGCCAAGAGACCCAGTACTTC.